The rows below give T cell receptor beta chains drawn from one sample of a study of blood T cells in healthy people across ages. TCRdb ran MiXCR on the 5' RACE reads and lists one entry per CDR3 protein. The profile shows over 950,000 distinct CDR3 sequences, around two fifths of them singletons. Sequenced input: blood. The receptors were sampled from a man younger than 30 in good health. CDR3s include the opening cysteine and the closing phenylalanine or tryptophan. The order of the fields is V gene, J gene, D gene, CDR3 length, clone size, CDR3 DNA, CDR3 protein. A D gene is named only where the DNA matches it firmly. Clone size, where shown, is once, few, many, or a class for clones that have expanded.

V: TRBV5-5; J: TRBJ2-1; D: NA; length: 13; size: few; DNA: TGTGCCAGCACCAAAGAGACAGATTCGGAGCAGTTCTTC; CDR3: CASTKETDSEQFF
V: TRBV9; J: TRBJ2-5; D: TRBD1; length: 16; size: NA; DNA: TGTGCCAGCAGCGTAGGGCGGGACAGGGGATCAGAGACCCAGTACTTC; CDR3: CASSVGRDRGSETQYF
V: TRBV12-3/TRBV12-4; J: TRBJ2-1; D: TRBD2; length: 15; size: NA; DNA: TGTGCCAGCAGCCCCGGGACTAAGGTCTACAATGAGCAGTTCTTC; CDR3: CASSPGTKVYNEQFF
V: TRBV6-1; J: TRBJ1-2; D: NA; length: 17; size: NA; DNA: TGTGCCAGCAGTGAATTAAGATCCATCACAGGATACTATGGCTACACCTTC; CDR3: CASSELRSITGYYGYTF
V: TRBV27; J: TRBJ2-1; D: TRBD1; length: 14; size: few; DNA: TGTGCCACTAGCCAGGGGGTATCCTACAATGAGCAGTTCTTC; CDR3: CATSQGVSYNEQFF
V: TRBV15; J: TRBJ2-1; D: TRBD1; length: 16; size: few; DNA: TGTGCCACCAGCGGACTGACAGGGGGCCGATTTAATGAGCAGTTCTTC; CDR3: CATSGLTGGRFNEQFF
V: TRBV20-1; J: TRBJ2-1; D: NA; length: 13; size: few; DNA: TGCAGTGCTACCGACTCGCAAGAGATTGAGCAGTTCTTC; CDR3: CSATDSQEIEQFF
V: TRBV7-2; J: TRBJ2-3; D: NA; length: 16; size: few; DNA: TGTGCCAGCAGCTTAGAGGGGACTGGCTACACAGATACGCAGTATTTT; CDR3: CASSLEGTGYTDTQYF
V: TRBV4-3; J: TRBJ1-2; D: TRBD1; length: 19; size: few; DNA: TGCGCCAGCAGCCAAGATAGGTCCGGGACAGCCCCACCTCTCTATGGCTACACCTTC; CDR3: CASSQDRSGTAPPLYGYTF
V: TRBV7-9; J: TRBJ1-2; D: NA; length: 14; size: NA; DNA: TGTACCAGCGGACTTCAGGGTTCTAACTATGGCTACACCTTC; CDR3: CTSGLQGSNYGYTF
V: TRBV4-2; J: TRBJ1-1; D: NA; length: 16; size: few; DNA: TGTGCCAGCAGCCAAGAGCTGAAGGGGGGCGGCACTGAAGCTTTCTTT; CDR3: CASSQELKGGGTEAFF
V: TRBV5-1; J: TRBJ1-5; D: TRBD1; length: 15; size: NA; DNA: TGCGCCAGCAGCTTACGGACAGGGCCCGATCAGCCCCAGAATTTT; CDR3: CASSLRTGPDQPQNF
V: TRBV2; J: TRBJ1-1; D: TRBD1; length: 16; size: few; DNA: TGTGCCAGCGTAGAGACAGGGGGAAACCGGAACACTGAAGCTTTCTTT; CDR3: CASVETGGNRNTEAFF
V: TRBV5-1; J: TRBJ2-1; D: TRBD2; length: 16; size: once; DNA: TGCGCCAGCAGCTTGGATGGGACTAGCGGCAACAATGAGCAGTTCTTC; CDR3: CASSLDGTSGNNEQFF
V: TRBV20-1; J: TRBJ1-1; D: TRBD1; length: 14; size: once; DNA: TGCAGTGCTGGAAAGGGGGCGGGGAACACTGAAGCTTTCTTT; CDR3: CSAGKGAGNTEAFF
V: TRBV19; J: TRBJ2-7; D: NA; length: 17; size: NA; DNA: TGTGCCAGTAGTCAACCCTACACAGGGAGTAGTCCCTACGAGCAGTACTTC; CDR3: CASSQPYTGSSPYEQYF
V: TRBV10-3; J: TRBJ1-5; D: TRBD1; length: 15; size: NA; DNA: TGTGCCATCAGTGGAGGGAGACAGGGCAACCAGCCCCAGCATTTT; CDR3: CAISGGRQGNQPQHF
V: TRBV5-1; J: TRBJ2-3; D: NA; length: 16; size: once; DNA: TGCGCCAGCAGCTTGGGCGGGGGCCCCGCCACAGATACGCAGTATTTT; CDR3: CASSLGGGPATDTQYF
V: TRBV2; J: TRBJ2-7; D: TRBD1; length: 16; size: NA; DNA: TGTGCCAGCAGAAGGGGAAGGACAGGGGGTATCCACGAGCAGTACTTC; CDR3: CASRRGRTGGIHEQYF
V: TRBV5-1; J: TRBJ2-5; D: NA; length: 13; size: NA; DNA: TGCGCCAGCAGAAGGGGGGGCTACAATGAGCAGTACTTC; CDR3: CASRRGGYNEQYF
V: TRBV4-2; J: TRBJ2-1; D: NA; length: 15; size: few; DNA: TGTGCCAGCAGCCAAGGGCAGGGCTATACGAATGAGCAGTTCTTC; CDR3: CASSQGQGYTNEQFF
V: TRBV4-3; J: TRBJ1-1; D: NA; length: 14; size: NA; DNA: TGCGCCAGCAGCCAAGACATTGACGAAGGGAGAGCTTTCTTT; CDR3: CASSQDIDEGRAFF
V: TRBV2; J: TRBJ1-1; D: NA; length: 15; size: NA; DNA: TGTGCCAGCAACCAAAGGGTGGGACTTAACACTGAAGCTTTCTTT; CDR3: CASNQRVGLNTEAFF
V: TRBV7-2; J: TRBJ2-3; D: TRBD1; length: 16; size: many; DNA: TGTGCCAGCAGCACCCAGACAGGGATTAGCACAGATACGCAGTATTTT; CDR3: CASSTQTGISTDTQYF
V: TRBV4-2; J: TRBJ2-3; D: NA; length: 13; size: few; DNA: TGTGCCAGCAGCCAAGTAGGGGGAGCTACGCAGTATTTT; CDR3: CASSQVGGATQYF
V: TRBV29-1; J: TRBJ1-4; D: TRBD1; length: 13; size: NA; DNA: TGCAGCGTTGCTAGGGGGCCAGGTGAAAAACTGTTTTTT; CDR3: CSVARGPGEKLFF
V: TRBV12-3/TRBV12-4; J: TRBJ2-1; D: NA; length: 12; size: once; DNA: TGTGCCAGCCATAAAATGGGGCTTGAGCAGTTCTTC; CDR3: CASHKMGLEQFF
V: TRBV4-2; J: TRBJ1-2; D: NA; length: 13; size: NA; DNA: TGTGCCAGCAGCCGACCGGACGGCTATGGCTACACCTTC; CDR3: CASSRPDGYGYTF
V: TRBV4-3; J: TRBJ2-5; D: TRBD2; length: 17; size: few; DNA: TGCGCCAGCAGCCAAGATCGGCTAGCGGGGTACCAAGAGACCCAGTACTTC; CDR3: CASSQDRLAGYQETQYF
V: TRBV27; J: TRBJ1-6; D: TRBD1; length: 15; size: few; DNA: TGTGCCAGCAGTTCAAGACAGGGGAACAATTCACCCCTCCACTTT; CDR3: CASSSRQGNNSPLHF
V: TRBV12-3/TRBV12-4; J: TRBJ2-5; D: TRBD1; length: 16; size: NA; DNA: TGTGCCAGCAGTCCTGGGACAGGGGGGATTTCGGGAGAGCAGTACTTC; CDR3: CASSPGTGGISGEQYF
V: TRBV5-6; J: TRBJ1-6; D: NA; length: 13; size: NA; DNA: TGTGCCAGCAGTCCATCAGCCGATTCACCCCTCCACTTT; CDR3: CASSPSADSPLHF
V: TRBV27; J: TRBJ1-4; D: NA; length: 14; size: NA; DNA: TGTGCCAGCAGTTACACTATGGCTAATGAAAAACTGTTTTTT; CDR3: CASSYTMANEKLFF
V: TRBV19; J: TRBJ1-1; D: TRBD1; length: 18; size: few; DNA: TGTGCCAGTAGCTTGACAGGGTCGGTATCCGGCGTGAACACTGAAGCTTTCTTT; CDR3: CASSLTGSVSGVNTEAFF
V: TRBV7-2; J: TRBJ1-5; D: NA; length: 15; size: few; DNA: TGTGCCAGCAGCCCTCTAGGGGAATCACGTTGGCCCCAGCATTTT; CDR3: CASSPLGESRWPQHF
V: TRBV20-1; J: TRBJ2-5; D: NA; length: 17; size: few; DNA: TGCAGTGCTGAGGGAGACGGGCTGAGTACACAACAAGAGACCCAGTACTTC; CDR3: CSAEGDGLSTQQETQYF
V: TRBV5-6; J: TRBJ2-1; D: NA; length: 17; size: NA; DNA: TGTGCCAGCAGCGGGAACTTATGGGGCATCACCTACAATGAGCAGTTCTTC; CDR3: CASSGNLWGITYNEQFF
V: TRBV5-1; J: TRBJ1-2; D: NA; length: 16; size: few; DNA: TGCGCCAGCAGCTTGGAAACGACCACGGCGAACAGGGGCTACACCTTC; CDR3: CASSLETTTANRGYTF
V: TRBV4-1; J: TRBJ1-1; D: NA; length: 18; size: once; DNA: TGCGCCAGCAGCCATCCCGGGGGGGCTACGAGTGCGAACACTGAAGCTTTCTTT; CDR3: CASSHPGGATSANTEAFF
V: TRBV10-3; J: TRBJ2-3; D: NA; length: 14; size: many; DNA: TGTGCCATCAATCCGGGACTCTACACAGATACGCAGTATTTT; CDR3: CAINPGLYTDTQYF
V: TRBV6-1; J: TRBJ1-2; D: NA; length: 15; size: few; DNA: TGTGCCAGCAGTGAACTCTCCGGGACAAACTATGGCTACACCTTC; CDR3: CASSELSGTNYGYTF
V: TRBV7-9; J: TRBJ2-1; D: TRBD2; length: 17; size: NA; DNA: TGTGCCAGCAGCCCTAGCGGGGGGTACAGCTCCTACAATGAGCAGTTCTTC; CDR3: CASSPSGGYSSYNEQFF
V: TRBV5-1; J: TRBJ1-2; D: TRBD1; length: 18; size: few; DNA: TGCACCAGCAGCCCCGGATCGACAGGGGCGACCTTAAACTATGGCTACACCTTC; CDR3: CTSSPGSTGATLNYGYTF
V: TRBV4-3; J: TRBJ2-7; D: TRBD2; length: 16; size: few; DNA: TGCGCCAGCAGCCAAGATTCTAGCGGGTCCTCCTACGAGCAGTACTTC; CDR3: CASSQDSSGSSYEQYF